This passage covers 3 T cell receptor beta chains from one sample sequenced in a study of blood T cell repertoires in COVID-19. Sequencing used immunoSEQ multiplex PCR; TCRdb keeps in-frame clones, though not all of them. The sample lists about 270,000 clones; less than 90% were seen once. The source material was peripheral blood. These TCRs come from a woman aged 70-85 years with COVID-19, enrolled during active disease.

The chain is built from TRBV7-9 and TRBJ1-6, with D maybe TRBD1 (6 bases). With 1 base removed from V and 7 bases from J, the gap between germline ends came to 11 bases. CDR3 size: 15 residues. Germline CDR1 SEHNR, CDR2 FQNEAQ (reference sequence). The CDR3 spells CASSLGQDDNSPLHF. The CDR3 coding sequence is TGTGCCAGCAGCTTAGGACAGGACGACAATTCACCCCTCCACTTT.

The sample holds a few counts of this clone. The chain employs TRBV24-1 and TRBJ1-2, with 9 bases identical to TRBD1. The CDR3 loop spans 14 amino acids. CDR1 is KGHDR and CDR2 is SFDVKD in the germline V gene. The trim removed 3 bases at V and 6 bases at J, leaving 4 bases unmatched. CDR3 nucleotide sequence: TGTGCCACCAGTGATACGGACAGGGGTGATGGCTACACCTTC. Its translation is CATSDTDRGDGYTF.

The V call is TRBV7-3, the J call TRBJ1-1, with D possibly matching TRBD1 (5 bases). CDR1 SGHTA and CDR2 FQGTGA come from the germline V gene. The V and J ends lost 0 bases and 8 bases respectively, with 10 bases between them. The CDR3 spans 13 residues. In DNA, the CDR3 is TGTGCCAGCAGCTTAACGGGGCGCGAAGAAGCTTTCTTT. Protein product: CASSLTGREEAFF.